The clone carrying this T cell receptor (beta chain) was recorded a few times. The data were taken from a study of T-cell memory formation after mild COVID-19. MiXCR, applied by TCRdb to the 5' RACE reads, yields one record per CDR3 protein. The sample contains about 560,000 distinct CDR3 sequences, roughly 17% of which appear only once. V was clipped by 3 bases and J by 2 bases, with 18 bases between them. This CDR3 has 18 residues. Germline V lookup: CDR1 KGHDR, CDR2 SFDVKD. The source is an adult woman who had mild COVID-19 (a few samples of this study predate the infection). Cell type and time point are not known. Sequencing was performed on PBMCs or a T cell subset sorted from them (not recorded which). The chain joins TRBV24-1 to TRBJ1-4; D is possibly TRBD1 (5 bases). The CDR3: CATSDGADRGLTNEKLFF. CDR3 nucleotide sequence: TGTGCCACCAGTGATGGGGCAGACCGGGGATTGACTAATGAAAAACTGTTTTTT.